These 17 T cell receptor beta chains were all obtained from the same sample, sequenced in a study of blood T cells in healthy people across ages. For the second PCR, which ran for 7 to 11 cycles, a sample-barcoded 5' primer and a J-beta primer mix were used. Each CDR3 protein gets one entry after TCRdb re-called the 5' RACE reads with MiXCR. Of approximately 1,100,000 distinct CDR3 sequences listed, 40% to 55% were seen once; the top ten hold 15% to 20%. The material sequenced was blood. These receptors all come from a woman aged 55-70 years in good health.

The rearrangement uses TRBV6-1 and TRBJ2-2; 12 bases align to TRBD2. V dropped 1 base and J dropped 5; count of bases not matched to a gene: 5. The length of the CDR3 is 17 residues. Germline lookup yields CDR1 MNHNS and CDR2 SASEGT. CDR3 nucleotides: TGTGCCAGCAGTGAAGACCCTAGCGGGAGGGTTACCGGGGAGCTGTTTTTT. This translates into CASSEDPSGRVTGELFF.

This clonotype was observed a few times. The rearrangement uses TRBV29-1 and TRBJ2-7; D gene unclear. The CDR3 contains 12 residues. The V end was cut by 4 bases, the J end by 5 bases, with 12 bases between. Germline V gene sequence: CDR1 SQVTM, CDR2 ANQGSEA. In DNA, the CDR3 is TGCAGCGTTGCTCCAGGATCCAACGAGCAGTACTTC. It yields the protein CSVAPGSNEQYF.

This clonotype was counted a few times. The V gene is TRBV29-1, the J gene TRBJ2-5; D is uncertain. Germline values: CDR1 SQVTM, CDR2 ANQGSEA. The CDR3 spans 17 residues. Trimming left V 4 bases short and J 4 bases short, with 25 bases between. The DNA of the CDR3 is TGCAGCGTTGGGAGTTCACCAAGCTCATACGGCGGAGAGACCCAGTACTTC. Translated: CSVGSSPSSYGGETQYF.

This clonotype has more than one count but fewer than ten. The rearrangement links TRBV6-2 or TRBV6-3 to TRBJ2-1; D is perhaps TRBD1 or TRBD2 (5 bases each). Looked up from germline, CDR1 is MNHEY and CDR2 is SVGEGT. CDR3 length: 17 amino acids. The V end was cut by 2 bases, the J end by 0 bases, with 14 bases between. Here the CDR3 reads CASSYRTRGSSYNEQFF. The CDR3 DNA is TGTGCCAGCAGTTACCGTACGAGGGGTAGCTCCTACAATGAGCAGTTCTTC.

V and J are TRBV5-1 and TRBJ2-3; TRBD1 agrees at 8 bases. With 0 bases clipped from V and 1 base from J, the junction kept 7 bases outside the gene matches. Germline-derived CDR1 and CDR2 are SGHRS and YFSETQ. This CDR3 is 17 amino acids long. The CDR3 bases are TGCGCCAGCAGCTTGGATAATTGGGGACAGGGCACAGATACGCAGTATTTT. Its translation: CASSLDNWGQGTDTQYF.

In DNA, the CDR3 is TGTGCCATCAGTGGCAGTAGGGGGAGTTCGAATGAGCAGTTCTTC. Residues: CAISGSRGSSNEQFF. The chain recombines TRBV10-3 with TRBJ2-1; possibly TRBD1 for D (6 bases). The CDR3 runs 15 residues. V lost 4 bases to trimming and J lost 7 bases, with 17 bases between them. Germline CDR1 reads ENHRY; CDR2 reads SYGVKD.

This rearrangement joins TRBV25-1 to TRBJ2-7; the match to TRBD2 covers 7 bases. The germline V gene has CDR1 MGHDK and CDR2 SYGVNS. V lost 3 bases and J lost 0; bases outside the gene matches: 5. The CDR3 totals 15 residues. Here the CDR3 reads CASSEGGTVSYEQYF. CDR3 sequence (DNA): TGTGCCAGCAGTGAGGGGGGGACCGTCTCCTACGAGCAGTACTTC.

The rearrangement joins TRBV10-3 to TRBJ2-7; a weak D match, TRBD1 (6 bases). The CDR3 extends over 15 amino acids. Deletions cut 10 bases from V and 1 base from J, with 20 bases between. Germline lookup yields CDR1 ENHRY and CDR2 SYGVKD. The CDR3 region has the DNA TGTGCCACCGGGGATGGGACAAAACAATCCTACGAGCAGTACTTC. Amino acid sequence: CATGDGTKQSYEQYF.

This clonotype has a handful of counts. The V gene is TRBV6-1, the J gene TRBJ2-5, with unresolved D. Trimming took off 2 bases at V and 0 bases at J, with 10 bases between the two ends. Germline V CDR1 and CDR2: MNHNS, SASEGT. CDR3 length: 15 residues. The CDR3 is CASSESGWYQETQYF. The CDR3, as DNA: TGTGCCAGCAGTGAAAGTGGCTGGTACCAAGAGACCCAGTACTTC.

The CDR3, as DNA: TGTGCCATCGGACAGGGGTCGGCCACCTACGAGCAGTACTTC. This encodes CAIGQGSATYEQYF. The chain recombines TRBV10-3 with TRBJ2-4; 9 positions match TRBD1. The J call may be faulty, since TRBJ2-7 better matches the DNA end. This CDR3 is built from 14 residues. Germline V gene lookup returns CDR1 ENHRY and CDR2 SYGVKD.

The chain uses TRBV29-1 and TRBJ2-3; D is possibly TRBD1 (6 bases). The V end was cut by 7 bases, the J end by 0 bases, with 14 bases between. Germline V gene lookup returns CDR1 SQVTM and CDR2 ANQGSEA. The CDR3 is 14 amino acids. CDR3 residues: CSALTGSSTDTQYF. The CDR3 DNA sequence: TGCAGCGCTTTGACAGGCTCTAGCACAGATACGCAGTATTTT.

The chain employs TRBV7-6 and TRBJ1-2, with D tentatively TRBD1 (5 bases). V was cut by 2 bases and J by 8 bases, with 18 bases left in between. The germline V gene encodes CDR1 SGHVS and CDR2 FNYEAQ. This CDR3 is 15 amino acids long. This chain's CDR3 is CASSLRPDRDPGYTF. For the CDR3, the DNA is TGTGCCAGCAGCTTAAGGCCTGACAGAGATCCGGGCTACACCTTC.

The chain is built from TRBV9 and TRBJ2-1; maybe TRBD2 (5 bases). Trimming pared 3 bases from V and 2 bases from J, leaving 12 bases between. CDR3 length equals 15 residues. Germline lookup yields CDR1 SGDLS and CDR2 YYNGEE. The CDR3 here is CASSGGERAYNEQFF. The CDR3 nucleotides are TGTGCCAGCAGCGGAGGAGAGAGGGCCTACAATGAGCAGTTCTTC.

The chain has TRBV20-1 and TRBJ1-5; D uncertain. Germline V gene sequence: CDR1 DFQATT, CDR2 SNEGSKA (reference sequence). The CDR3 is 12 residues long. Trimming shortened V by 2 bases and J by 4 bases, and 6 bases separated the two germline ends. In DNA, the CDR3 is TGCAGTGCTAGATTCGCGAATCAGCCCCAGCATTTT. It encodes CSARFANQPQHF.

The chain links TRBV30 to TRBJ2-5; a weak D match, TRBD2 (6 bases). The CDR3 spans 14 residues. V gave up 8 bases and J gave up 0 bases, with 16 bases separating them. Germline-derived CDR1 and CDR2 are GTSNPN and SVGIG (reference sequence). The CDR3 nucleotides read TGTGCCGGGGAGGAAATGAGGTACCAAGAGACCCAGTACTTC. It yields the protein CAGEEMRYQETQYF.

This clonotype was observed many times. The DNA for the CDR3 is TGTGCCAGCAGTGGCCGGGAAAGCTCCTACGAGCAGTACTTC. Its translation: CASSGRESSYEQYF. The V and J genes are TRBV6-6 and TRBJ2-7; a weak D match, TRBD2 (5 bases). The CDR3 spans 14 residues. Deletions cut 5 bases from V and 0 bases from J, with 11 bases between. Per the germline V gene, CDR1 is MNHNY and CDR2 is SVGAGI (reference sequence).

This clonotype has a handful of counts. V usage is TRBV5-6 and J usage is TRBJ2-5; D is possibly TRBD2 (6 bases). The ends were cut back, 2 bases at V and 4 bases at J, with 9 bases in the middle. Germline V gives CDR1 SGHDT, CDR2 YYEEEE. This CDR3 has 13 residues. CDR3 in amino acids: CASSFQGLETQYF. The CDR3 DNA sequence: TGTGCCAGCAGCTTTCAGGGACTAGAGACCCAGTACTTC.